These 23 T cell receptor beta chains originate from one sample sequenced in a study of T cell changes during pregnancy in multiple sclerosis. Produced via immunoSEQ multiplex PCR; TCRdb's table is partial and in-frame only. This sample has approximately 89,000 clones, with around 94% found just once. Sequences were derived from peripheral blood, sampled in the third trimester of pregnancy. These receptors were collected from a female donor with multiple sclerosis, enrolled in a pregnancy study.

This chain uses TRBV27 with TRBJ1-2; 7 bases are a match to TRBD1. The V and J ends lost 2 bases and 2 bases, in that order; junction bases with no gene match: 5. CDR3 length: 15 amino acids. Germline CDR1 MNHEY, CDR2 SMNVEV (reference sequence). DNA for the CDR3: TGTGCCAGCAGTTTAAGGGCCAGGGGGAACTATGGCTACACCTTC. Its protein product is CASSLRARGNYGYTF.

A single count supports this clone. The chain recombines TRBV19 with TRBJ1-1; D uncertain. The CDR3 contains 15 residues. The germline V and J ends were trimmed by 0 bases and 0 bases, with 8 bases remaining between them. The V gene's germline CDR1 is LNHDA and CDR2 SQIVND (reference sequence). CDR3 in amino acids: CASSIEGSLNTEAFF. In DNA form, the CDR3 reads TGTGCCAGTAGTATAGAGGGCAGTCTGAACACTGAAGCTTTCTTT.

The CDR3 protein is CASSSGNTEAFF. CDR3 coding DNA: TGTGCCAGCAGTTCAGGGAACACTGAAGCTTTCTTT. The chain joins TRBV6-6 to TRBJ1-1; no clear D. The V end lost 4 bases, the J end lost 1 base, and 4 bases lay between the germline ends. Germline V gene lookup returns CDR1 MNHNY and CDR2 SVGAGI (reference sequence). This CDR3 region has 12 residues.

The chain joins TRBV5-1 to TRBJ2-2; TRBD2 agrees at 10 bases. Germline CDR1 is SGHRS and CDR2 is YFSETQ. The CDR3 covers 18 residues. J was trimmed by 5 bases and V by 0 bases; bases with no gene match: 10. The CDR3 sequence: CASSLGRASGSRTGELFF. In DNA form, the CDR3 reads TGCGCCAGCAGCTTGGGTCGGGCTAGCGGGAGTAGAACCGGGGAGCTGTTTTTT. The full variable domain, its missing parts supplied by reference TRBV5-1 and TRBJ2-2, is KAGVTQTPRYLIKTRGQQVTLSCSPISGHRSVSWYQQTPGQGLQFLFEYFSETQRNKGNFPGRFSGRQFSNSRSEMNVSTLELGDSALYLCASSLGRASGSRTGELFFGEGSRLTVL.

This clone was picked up one time. The chain is built from TRBV7-3 and TRBJ2-3; no definite D call. With 1 base removed from V and 4 bases from J, the gap between germline ends came to 6 bases. This CDR3 comprises 13 residues. Germline CDR1 reads SGHTA; CDR2 reads FQGTGA. The CDR3 DNA reads as TGTGCCAGCAGCTTAAGTGGGCCAGATACGCAGTATTTT. Translating gives CASSLSGPDTQYF. The full variable domain, in which reference TRBV7-3 and TRBJ2-3 provide the parts outside the CDR3, is GAGVSQTPSNKVTEKGKYVELRCDPISGHTALYWYRQSLGQGPEFLIYFQGTGAADDSGLPNDRFFAVRPEGSVSTLKIQRTERGDSAVYLCASSLSGPDTQYFGPGTRLTVL.

This sequence joins TRBV2 and TRBJ1-4; unclear D gene. The CDR3 is 14 amino acids. Germline CDR1 is SNHLY and CDR2 is FYNNEI. V was trimmed by 3 bases and J by 7 bases, leaving 12 bases between them. CDR3 residues: CASSDWASREKLFF. The DNA for the CDR3 is TGTGCCAGCAGTGATTGGGCGTCTCGTGAAAAACTGTTTTTT.

The V gene is TRBV30, the J gene TRBJ1-1; 7 positions match TRBD1. This CDR3 is 13 amino acids long. With V trimmed by 1 base and J by 4 bases, 3 bases remained unmatched. Germline CDR1 GTSNPN, CDR2 SVGIG (reference sequence). This chain's CDR3 is CAWSGHRGTEAFF. The CDR3 DNA reads as TGTGCCTGGAGTGGCCACAGGGGCACTGAAGCTTTCTTT.

This clone was detected only once. The chain links TRBV15 to TRBJ1-4, with D perhaps TRBD1 (5 bases). Deletions cut 0 bases from V and 5 bases from J, with 22 bases between. In germline, CDR1 is LNHNV, CDR2 YYDKDF (reference sequence). This CDR3 is built from 19 residues. DNA for the CDR3: TGTGCCACCAGCAGAGATACTCTGCGTGACAGTTTAAAAAATGAAAAACTGTTTTTT. Its protein is CATSRDTLRDSLKNEKLFF.

The table lists this clone with a few counts. The chain links TRBV6-1 to TRBJ1-3; 7 positions match TRBD1. V was pared by 10 bases and J by 9 bases, with 15 bases of the junction left unmatched. This CDR3 has 14 residues. The germline CDR1 and CDR2 sequences are MNHNS and SASEGT. CDR3 amino acids: CATLGQGGLGTIYF. The DNA for the CDR3 is TGTGCCACCCTAGGGCAGGGGGGACTGGGCACCATATATTTT.

The CDR3 protein is CASRPAGHGYTF. The CDR3 region has the DNA TGTGCCAGCAGGCCGGCGGGCCATGGCTACACCTTC. The J gene is TRBJ1-2, the V gene TRBV7-2; D not resolved. The CDR3 runs to 12 residues. Trimming pared 6 bases from V and 6 bases from J, leaving 11 bases between. Per the germline V gene, CDR1 is SGHTA and CDR2 is FQGNSA.

This rearrangement joins TRBV7-6 to TRBJ2-7; perhaps TRBD1 as D (5 bases). Germline CDR1 and CDR2: SGHVS and FNYEAQ. With 1 base removed from V and 5 bases from J, the gap between germline ends came to 12 bases. The CDR3 is made up of 14 amino acids. This CDR3 is CASSLGPGKDEQYF. CDR3 DNA: TGTGCCAGCAGCTTAGGTCCAGGGAAGGACGAGCAGTACTTC.

In its sample, this clone was seen once. The J gene is TRBJ1-1, the V gene TRBV9, with 7 positions matching TRBD1. CDR1 is SGDLS, CDR2 YYNGEE, per germline. The CDR3 length is 14 residues. The J segment lost 10 bases and the V segment lost 4 bases, leaving 13 bases of the junction unmatched. CDR3 sequence: CASSIPGQGVIAFF. In nucleotides, the CDR3 is TGTGCCAGCAGCATCCCCGGGCAGGGGGTGATAGCTTTCTTT.

This chain connects TRBV7-9 to TRBJ2-5; a possible D gene is TRBD1 (5 bases). This CDR3 is 15 amino acids long. Germline V lookup: CDR1 SEHNR, CDR2 FQNEAQ (reference sequence). The ends were cut back, 5 bases at V and 5 bases at J, with 18 bases in the middle. CDR3: CASSPPGRVRETQYF. The CDR3 DNA reads TGTGCCAGCAGCCCCCCTGGCAGGGTCAGGGAGACCCAGTACTTC. Drawing the rest from reference TRBV7-9 and TRBJ2-5, the complete variable domain is DTGVSQNPRHKITKRGQNVTFRCDPISEHNRLYWYRQTLGQGPEFLTYFQNEAQLEKSRLLSDRFSAERPKGSFSTLEIQRTEQGDSAMYLCASSPPGRVRETQYFGPGTRLLVL.

CDR3 coding DNA: TGTGCCAGTAGTCCCCTCGTTACAGGGCCGAGGACAGATACGCAGTATTTT. This sequence encodes CASSPLVTGPRTDTQYF. The chain recombines TRBV19 with TRBJ2-3; tentatively, D is TRBD1 (6 bases). CDR1 and CDR2 (germline): LNHDA, SQIVND (reference sequence). The CDR3 is 17 amino acids. V lost 5 bases, J lost 3 bases, and 21 bases lay in between.

CDR3 protein: CASSQEPVAGNTIYF. The DNA for the CDR3 is TGTGCCAGCAGCCAAGAACCGGTAGCTGGAAACACCATATATTTT. The rearrangement links TRBV14 to TRBJ1-3; no clear D gene. The CDR3 covers 15 residues. Germline V gene sequence: CDR1 SGHDN, CDR2 FVKESK. Trimming pared 0 bases from V and 2 bases from J, leaving 8 bases between.

This clone appeared once. The rearrangement uses TRBV9 and TRBJ2-1; perhaps TRBD2 as D (6 bases). Trimming took off 6 bases at V and 8 bases at J, with 18 bases between the two ends. Germline-derived CDR1 and CDR2 are SGDLS and YYNGEE. This CDR3 spans 14 amino acids. The CDR3 loop reads CASTRSGGGDEQFF. The CDR3 nucleotides read TGTGCCAGCACCCGTTCTGGGGGAGGCGATGAGCAGTTCTTC.

This clone turned up a few times. The chain combines TRBV7-6 with TRBJ2-7; D ambiguous. V lost 0 bases and J 4 bases, leaving 7 bases between the germline ends. CDR3 size: 13 residues. The germline V gene encodes CDR1 SGHVS and CDR2 FNYEAQ. CDR3 DNA: TGTGCCAGCAGCTTAGCAGAACGGTACGAGCAGTACTTC. It translates to CASSLAERYEQYF.

The chain employs TRBV7-9 and TRBJ1-5, with D hard to call. Trimming took 5 bases from V and 7 from J, leaving 9 bases between them. In germline, CDR1 is SEHNR, CDR2 FQNEAQ (reference sequence). The CDR3 loop spans 12 amino acids. The chain's CDR3 is CASSNGGQPQHF. For the CDR3, the DNA is TGTGCCAGCAGCAACGGAGGCCAGCCCCAGCATTTT.

The CDR3 DNA reads as TGTGCCAGCAGCTTGGGGGGGGACACCGGGGAGCTGTTTTTT. Translating it yields CASSLGGDTGELFF. The chain recombines TRBV5-4 with TRBJ2-2; maybe TRBD2 (6 bases). Germline V gene lookup returns CDR1 SGHNT and CDR2 YYREEE (reference sequence). Trimming shortened V by 0 bases and J by 3 bases, and 6 bases separated the two germline ends. The CDR3 is 14 residues long.

The CDR3 spells CASSYRQGAHQPQHF. CDR3 nucleotide sequence: TGTGCCAGCAGTTACAGACAGGGGGCGCATCAGCCCCAGCATTTT. The chain links TRBV6-6 to TRBJ1-5, with 10 bases matching TRBD1. There are 15 residues in the CDR3. The ends lost 2 bases at V and 5 bases at J; junction bases unmatched: 3. Germline CDR1 is MNHNY and CDR2 is SVGAGI (reference sequence).

V and J are TRBV5-1 and TRBJ2-1, with 9 bases lining up with TRBD1. Germline V CDR1 and CDR2: SGHRS, YFSETQ. The CDR3 runs to 15 residues. J was trimmed by 2 bases and V by 4 bases; bases with no gene match: 4. As DNA, the CDR3 is TGCGCCAGCAGCCTCCGGACAGGGGCCTACAATGAGCAGTTCTTC. Its protein is CASSLRTGAYNEQFF. Variable domain in full (rest from reference TRBV5-1 and TRBJ2-1): KAGVTQTPRYLIKTRGQQVTLSCSPISGHRSVSWYQQTPGQGLQFLFEYFSETQRNKGNFPGRFSGRQFSNSRSEMNVSTLELGDSALYLCASSLRTGAYNEQFFGPGTRLTVL.

The rearrangement links TRBV30 to TRBJ2-7, with TRBD2 as a possible D gene (5 bases). CDR3 length: 14 amino acids. V was pared by 1 base and J by 2 bases, with 12 bases between. Germline loops: CDR1 GTSNPN, CDR2 SVGIG (reference sequence). Written as DNA, the CDR3 is TGTGCCTGGAGTGATGAGGGATTCCCCTACGAGCAGTACTTC. Encoded protein: CAWSDEGFPYEQYF.

The rearrangement links TRBV9 to TRBJ2-3; D might be TRBD2 (5 bases). Per the germline V gene, CDR1 is SGDLS and CDR2 is YYNGEE. The CDR3 runs to 15 residues. The ends were cut back, 3 bases at V and 7 bases at J, with 18 bases in the middle. This CDR3 reads CASSATFPDYHTQYF. The CDR3 DNA reads as TGTGCCAGCAGCGCGACTTTCCCCGACTATCATACGCAGTATTTT.